This TCR beta chain appears in the sequencing data of a study of tumor and adjacent non-tumor tissue in lung cancer. Study information: On average, productive TCRbeta reads reached roughly 4.2 million per sample. Study-wide results and caveats: Tumor repertoires had a smaller top 100 clone share than normal lung.

About this clonotype itself: Its target is not known.

Three rounds of nested PCR, following a modified ARM-PCR protocol, produced the TCRbeta library. TCRdb itself ran the multiplex PCR reads through MiXCR, one entry per CDR3 protein. The repertoire holds fewer than 100,000 distinct CDR3 sequences, roughly 77% seen once, with around a fifth in the top ten. Trimming cost V 3 bases and J 9 bases, with 14 bases left between them. The CDR3 consists of 14 residues. RNA was extracted from bulk tissue without any cell sorting. Distant lung tissue was collected more than 3 cm away from the tumor edge. The chain employs TRBV12-3 or TRBV12-4 and TRBJ2-2; D not certain. Sequencing input: distant non-tumor lung tissue. The sequence was collected from a woman between 45 and 60 years old with non-small cell lung cancer. The CDR3 DNA follows: TGTGCCAGCAGTTTGGAACTAACACTCTGGGAGCTGTTTTTT. Translating gives CASSLELTLWELFF.